A selection of T cell receptor beta chains follows, all from one sample in a study of cytomegalovirus exposure and HLA in healthy donors. Data came from immunoSEQ multiplex PCR; TCRdb stores just in-frame clones and leaves some out. The profile covers some 140,000 clones, with approximately 86% appearing a single time and about 20% taken by the ten largest. Sequencing was done on a sample of PBMCs. Receptors were obtained from a man between 18 and 29 years old in good health and CMV-seropositive. CDR3s include the opening cysteine and the closing phenylalanine or tryptophan. Each record gives: clone size, D gene, J gene, V gene, CDR3 DNA, CDR3 protein. The D gene is left open where the match is weak. Where a row states a size, it is once, few, many or the class of an expanded clone; other rows omit it.

size: many; D: NA; J: TRBJ2-7; V: TRBV6-5; DNA: TGTGCCAGCAGCTTCTTAGGGAGCGCCCTCTACGAGCAGTACTTC; CDR3: CASSFLGSALYEQYF
size: NA; D: TRBD2; J: TRBJ2-5; V: TRBV2; DNA: TGTGCCAGCCGCTGGACTAGCGGGACCCAAGAGACCCAGTACTTC; CDR3: CASRWTSGTQETQYF
size: NA; D: NA; J: TRBJ1-1; V: TRBV7-9; DNA: TGTGCCAGCAGCTCCTCTTCACACCAGAACACTGAAGCTTTCTTT; CDR3: CASSSSSHQNTEAFF
size: NA; D: NA; J: TRBJ1-2; V: TRBV2; DNA: TGTGCCAGCAGCGAACCGGGACGACAGGAAAGTGGCTACACCTTC; CDR3: CASSEPGRQESGYTF
size: once; D: TRBD1; J: TRBJ1-2; V: TRBV7-2; DNA: TGTGCCAGCAGGCGAACCGGGACAGGGGGCGATGGCTACACCTTC; CDR3: CASRRTGTGGDGYTF
size: NA; D: TRBD1; J: TRBJ1-4; V: TRBV7-2; DNA: TGTGCCAGCAGCCCCGGGACAGGGAATGAAAAACTGTTTTTT; CDR3: CASSPGTGNEKLFF
size: NA; D: NA; J: TRBJ2-3; V: TRBV18; DNA: TGTGCCAGCTCACCTTGGGGGGTGAGGGCCGGCACAGATACGCAGTATTTT; CDR3: CASSPWGVRAGTDTQYF
size: NA; D: TRBD1; J: TRBJ2-7; V: TRBV6-1; DNA: TGTGCCAGCAGCGGACAGGGGGCTGGTTGGGTCGAGCAGTACTTC; CDR3: CASSGQGAGWVEQYF
size: NA; D: TRBD2; J: TRBJ2-1; V: TRBV15; DNA: TGTGCCACCAGCACCCGGACTAGCGGGCACAATGAGCAGTTCTTC; CDR3: CATSTRTSGHNEQFF
size: NA; D: TRBD1; J: TRBJ1-5; V: TRBV6-5; DNA: TGTGCCAGCAGACCGGACAGGGGAGGCAATCAGCCCCAGCATTTT; CDR3: CASRPDRGGNQPQHF
size: once; D: TRBD2; J: TRBJ2-7; V: TRBV29-1; DNA: TGCAGCGTTGAAGCGACCGGGACTAGCATCTACGAGCAGTACTTC; CDR3: CSVEATGTSIYEQYF
size: NA; D: TRBD1; J: TRBJ1-2; V: TRBV6-1; DNA: TGTGCCAGCAGTGAATGGCCAGGGGGGAACTATGGCTACACCTTC; CDR3: CASSEWPGGNYGYTF
size: NA; D: TRBD2; J: TRBJ2-5; V: TRBV11-2; DNA: TGTGCCAGCAGCTCGGGACTACCACAAGAGACCCAGTACTTC; CDR3: CASSSGLPQETQYF
size: NA; D: NA; J: TRBJ2-5; V: TRBV25-1; DNA: TGTGCCAGCAGTCAGGGGTTTAACCAAGAGACCCAGTACTTC; CDR3: CASSQGFNQETQYF
size: NA; D: NA; J: TRBJ2-2; V: TRBV30; DNA: TGTGCCTGGACAGGGAACACCGGGGAGCTGTTTTTT; CDR3: CAWTGNTGELFF
size: NA; D: TRBD2; J: TRBJ2-7; V: TRBV19; DNA: TGTGCCAGTAGCTCCTGGGGGGGGTCCTCCTACGAGCAGTACTTC; CDR3: CASSSWGGSSYEQYF
size: NA; D: NA; J: TRBJ2-7; V: TRBV7-2; DNA: TGTGCCAGCAGCTTAACCCCACAGGGTTTGGGTGTTAGGTCCTACGAGCAGTACTTC; CDR3: CASSLTPQGLGVRSYEQYF
size: NA; D: TRBD1; J: TRBJ1-2; V: TRBV5-1; DNA: TGCGCCAGCAGCTGGACAGGGGATGCCTTAGGCTACACCTTC; CDR3: CASSWTGDALGYTF
size: few; D: NA; J: TRBJ1-5; V: TRBV6-5; DNA: TGTGCCAGCGCGGCAGGGAGGGTTCAGCCCCAGCATTTT; CDR3: CASAAGRVQPQHF
size: NA; D: NA; J: TRBJ1-5; V: TRBV10-3; DNA: TGTGCCGCCAATACCGGGGGATCCAATCAGCCCCAGCATTTT; CDR3: CAANTGGSNQPQHF
size: NA; D: TRBD2; J: TRBJ2-2; V: TRBV4-3; DNA: TGCGCCAGCAGCCACCCAGCGGGAGGCACGAACACCGGGGAGCTGTTTTTT; CDR3: CASSHPAGGTNTGELFF
size: NA; D: NA; J: TRBJ2-1; V: TRBV7-9; DNA: TGTGCCAGCAGCTTCTCGCTAGCCAATGAGCAGTTCTTC; CDR3: CASSFSLANEQFF
size: NA; D: TRBD2; J: TRBJ2-5; V: TRBV4-3; DNA: TGCGCCAGCAGCCCCCGTCCCGGGACTAGCGGCCAAGAGACCCAGTACTTC; CDR3: CASSPRPGTSGQETQYF
size: NA; D: NA; J: TRBJ2-6; V: TRBV18; DNA: TGTGCCAGCCGAGGACAGCTTGGGGCCAACGTCCTGACTTTC; CDR3: CASRGQLGANVLTF
size: NA; D: TRBD1; J: TRBJ2-3; V: TRBV18; DNA: TGTGCCAGCTCACCGATACAGGGGGCCGGGGATACGCAGTATTTT; CDR3: CASSPIQGAGDTQYF
size: NA; D: NA; J: TRBJ2-3; V: TRBV27; DNA: TGTGCCAGCAGTTTATCCCCGGCGGGGACTACAGATACGCAGTATTTT; CDR3: CASSLSPAGTTDTQYF
size: NA; D: NA; J: TRBJ2-7; V: TRBV4-3; DNA: TGCGCCAGCAGCCAAGACGAGGGACTGGTAAGGGGCGAGCAGTACTTC; CDR3: CASSQDEGLVRGEQYF
size: NA; D: TRBD2; J: TRBJ2-2; V: TRBV27; DNA: TGTGCCAGCAGTGGGACTAGCGGGGGGCACGGGGAGCTGTTTTTT; CDR3: CASSGTSGGHGELFF
size: NA; D: TRBD2; J: TRBJ2-1; V: TRBV11-1; DNA: TGTGCCAGCAGCTATAGCGGGAGTAACTACAATGAGCAGTTCTTC; CDR3: CASSYSGSNYNEQFF
size: many; D: TRBD2; J: TRBJ2-1; V: TRBV6-4; DNA: TGTGCCAGCAGTAGCGGGGGGGCCAATGAGCAGTTCTTC; CDR3: CASSSGGANEQFF
size: NA; D: NA; J: TRBJ2-3; V: TRBV7-2; DNA: TGTGCCAGCAGCTTAGCGTATGGTGCGGGTGACACAGATACGCAGTATTTT; CDR3: CASSLAYGAGDTDTQYF
size: NA; D: TRBD1; J: TRBJ1-2; V: TRBV27; DNA: TGTGCCAGCAGTCGTCGGACAGGGCTCTCCTATGGCTACACCTTC; CDR3: CASSRRTGLSYGYTF
size: NA; D: NA; J: TRBJ1-4; V: TRBV18; DNA: TGTGCCAGCTCAACGACAACGGGGTTGGGGACTACAACTAATGAAAAACTGTTTTTT; CDR3: CASSTTTGLGTTTNEKLFF
size: NA; D: NA; J: TRBJ2-2; V: TRBV4-1; DNA: TGCGCCAGCAGCCAAGAGGGGCGAGGCGCCGGGGAGCTGTTTTTT; CDR3: CASSQEGRGAGELFF
size: NA; D: NA; J: TRBJ1-2; V: TRBV9; DNA: TGTGCCAGCAGCGTAGTTTCAGGGGACTATGGCTACACCTTC; CDR3: CASSVVSGDYGYTF
size: NA; D: NA; J: TRBJ1-1; V: TRBV4-3; DNA: TGCGCCAGCAGCCAAGCAGGTACCCCTGAAGCTTTCTTT; CDR3: CASSQAGTPEAFF
size: NA; D: TRBD1; J: TRBJ2-7; V: TRBV4-3; DNA: TGCGCCAGCAGCCAACATACCGGGGACAGGGCCTACGAGCAGTACTTC; CDR3: CASSQHTGDRAYEQYF
size: NA; D: NA; J: TRBJ1-3; V: TRBV5-6; DNA: TGTGCCAGCAGCCCCGCAGGGGTAGTGGAAGGAAACACCATATATTTT; CDR3: CASSPAGVVEGNTIYF
size: NA; D: TRBD2; J: TRBJ2-1; V: TRBV5-6; DNA: TGTGCCAGCAGCTTACGGGGGGGCCAGAATGAGCAGTTCTTC; CDR3: CASSLRGGQNEQFF
size: NA; D: TRBD1; J: TRBJ1-2; V: TRBV6-5; DNA: TGTGCCAGCGGGGACAGGGGGCATTCGGGAGGCTACACCTTC; CDR3: CASGDRGHSGGYTF
size: NA; D: NA; J: TRBJ1-5; V: TRBV6-5; DNA: TGTGCCAGCAGCCGCCCAGGGGGCAATCAGCCCCAGCATTTT; CDR3: CASSRPGGNQPQHF
size: NA; D: NA; J: TRBJ1-2; V: TRBV27; DNA: TGTGCCAGCAGTCCGACCGCAGGAAATACTAACTATGGCTACACCTTC; CDR3: CASSPTAGNTNYGYTF
size: NA; D: TRBD1; J: TRBJ1-3; V: TRBV16; DNA: TGTGCCAGCAGCCCCCCCCCGGGACAGATTAACTCTGGAAACACCATATATTTT; CDR3: CASSPPPGQINSGNTIYF
size: NA; D: NA; J: TRBJ1-2; V: TRBV9; DNA: TGTGCCAGCAGCCCCCTGGGGGCTAATGGCTACACCTTC; CDR3: CASSPLGANGYTF
size: NA; D: NA; J: TRBJ2-1; V: TRBV7-6; DNA: TGTGCCAGCAGCTTAGCGACGGGAAGCGCCTACAATGAGCAGTTCTTC; CDR3: CASSLATGSAYNEQFF
size: few; D: TRBD2; J: TRBJ2-5; V: TRBV7-3; DNA: TGTGCCAGCAGCTTAATGGGACTAGGCCAAGAGACCCAGTACTTC; CDR3: CASSLMGLGQETQYF
size: NA; D: TRBD1; J: TRBJ2-1; V: TRBV30; DNA: TGTGCCTGGAGATTCCGGGACAGAGTGTACAATGAGCAGTTCTTC; CDR3: CAWRFRDRVYNEQFF
size: NA; D: TRBD2; J: TRBJ2-1; V: TRBV30; DNA: TGTGCCTGGAGGACTAAGCCGGGACTAGGAGGTGGGCCCTACAATGAGCAGTTCTTC; CDR3: CAWRTKPGLGGGPYNEQFF
size: once; D: TRBD2; J: TRBJ2-7; V: TRBV4-3; DNA: TGCGCCAGCAGCCAAGGGACTAGCGGGGGGGCTGAGGAGCAGTACTTC; CDR3: CASSQGTSGGAEEQYF
size: NA; D: TRBD2; J: TRBJ2-1; V: TRBV13; DNA: TGTGCCAGCAAACGGCACAGACTAGCGGAATACAATGAGCAGTTCTTC; CDR3: CASKRHRLAEYNEQFF
size: NA; D: TRBD1; J: TRBJ2-7; V: TRBV5-1; DNA: TGCGCCAGCAGCGAGGGGGACAGGGGTTGGCAGTACTTC; CDR3: CASSEGDRGWQYF
size: NA; D: TRBD1; J: TRBJ1-3; V: TRBV6-1; DNA: TGTGCCAGCAGTGAAGCGTCAGGGGGGCCCCGAAACACCATATATTTT; CDR3: CASSEASGGPRNTIYF
size: NA; D: NA; J: TRBJ2-7; V: TRBV2; DNA: TGTGCCAGCAGTGAACAGGGCACCTCGGCAGACGAGCAGTACTTC; CDR3: CASSEQGTSADEQYF
size: NA; D: NA; J: TRBJ2-1; V: TRBV19; DNA: TGTGCCAGTAATGAGTATCCGAGCTCCTACAATGAGCAGTTCTTC; CDR3: CASNEYPSSYNEQFF
size: NA; D: NA; J: TRBJ2-7; V: TRBV4-3; DNA: TGCGCCAGCAGCCCCTGGGGAGGCTACGAGCAGTACTTC; CDR3: CASSPWGGYEQYF
size: few; D: TRBD1; J: TRBJ2-2; V: TRBV7-6; DNA: TGTGCCAGCAGCTTGATGGCAGGGGGACCTGCGAACACCGGGGAGCTGTTTTTT; CDR3: CASSLMAGGPANTGELFF
size: NA; D: TRBD2; J: TRBJ2-1; V: TRBV27; DNA: TGTGCCAGCAGTTCCCGGACTAGCCAAAGAGGGAGTGAGCAGTTCTTC; CDR3: CASSSRTSQRGSEQFF
size: once; D: TRBD2; J: TRBJ2-7; V: TRBV18; DNA: TGTGCCAGCTCACCCCTGGGTAGCGGGGCCTCCTACGAGCAGTACTTC; CDR3: CASSPLGSGASYEQYF
size: NA; D: TRBD2; J: TRBJ2-1; V: TRBV7-2; DNA: TGTGCCAGCAGTTTGGGACTAGCCTACAATGAGCAGTTCTTC; CDR3: CASSLGLAYNEQFF